A selection of T cell receptor beta chains follows, all from one sample in a study of T cell clones after liver transplantation. Only in-frame clones appear in the TCRdb table, and some are missing; sequencing was by immunoSEQ multiplex PCR. The sample comprises 7,500 to 10,000 clones, about 72% of which are singletons, and 22% rests with the top ten. The sequences come from CD8+ T cells from blood, collected at the approximately 15-month timepoint. All receptors derive from a human patient who received a liver transplant. The T cells may partly be graft donor cells. Each CDR3 is given with its conserved first and last residue. The D gene is left open where the match is weak. Where a row states a size, it is once, few, many or the class of an expanded clone; other rows omit it.

v_gene	abundance	j_gene	d_gene	CDR3nt	CDR3aa
TRBV7-2	NA	TRBJ2-1	NA	TGTGCCAGCAGCTTGGGGGTGAGCTCCTACAATGAGCAGTTCTTC	CASSLGVSSYNEQFF
TRBV28	NA	TRBJ2-7	NA	TGTGCCAGCAGTCCAGGGGGGGTTGGCGAGCAGTACTTC	CASSPGGVGEQYF
TRBV5-1	NA	TRBJ2-5	TRBD2	TGCGCCAGCAGCCTGGAGGGTAGCGGGAGGGGGAAGACCCAGTACTTC	CASSLEGSGRGKTQYF
TRBV6-1	once	TRBJ1-5	NA	TGTGCCAGCAGTGAAGAGGAGGGGAACCATCAGCCCCAGCATTTT	CASSEEEGNHQPQHF
TRBV7-9	NA	TRBJ1-1	NA	TGTGCCAGCAGCCCCTACAGGGACACTGAAGCTTTCTTT	CASSPYRDTEAFF
TRBV7-2	NA	TRBJ2-3	TRBD2	TGTGCCAGCACCAGGACTAGCGGGGGGGCAGATACGCAGTATTTT	CASTRTSGGADTQYF
TRBV5-1	NA	TRBJ2-7	NA	TGCGCCAGCACCCCGGGGGCAGGGGTCCGCGAGCAGTACTTC	CASTPGAGVREQYF
TRBV27	few	TRBJ1-5	NA	TGTGCCAGCAGCCCGGCGTACAATCAGCCCCAGCATTTT	CASSPAYNQPQHF
TRBV6-6	NA	TRBJ1-2	NA	TGTGCCAGCAGTTACTCCACAGGGACGGCCGCTGGCTACACCTTC	CASSYSTGTAAGYTF
TRBV18	NA	TRBJ2-3	NA	TGTGCCAGCCTCGGGGGGCACACAGATACGCAGTATTTT	CASLGGHTDTQYF
TRBV15	medium-sized	TRBJ1-5	TRBD1	TGTGCCACCAGCGGATCGGACAGGGGTCGTCAGCCCCAGCATTTT	CATSGSDRGRQPQHF
TRBV2	NA	TRBJ2-7	NA	TGTGCCAGCAGTGAACACGGAATTTCCTACGAGCAGTACTTC	CASSEHGISYEQYF
TRBV7-8	NA	TRBJ2-2	TRBD1	TGTGCCAGCACCCACCGGGACAGGGTTTATTCTCCCGGGGAGCTGTTTTTT	CASTHRDRVYSPGELFF
TRBV15	NA	TRBJ2-1	NA	TGTGCCACCAGCAGAAAACCAGACAACTCCTACAATGAGCAGTTCTTC	CATSRKPDNSYNEQFF
TRBV15	NA	TRBJ1-2	NA	TGTGCCACCAGCAGAGATAGGGACCCAGAAGCTGGCTACACCTTC	CATSRDRDPEAGYTF
TRBV28	NA	TRBJ1-5	NA	TGTGCCAGCAGTCCTGGGGCGAATCAGCCCCAGCATTTT	CASSPGANQPQHF
TRBV29-1	NA	TRBJ2-3	TRBD2	TGCAGCGCTGGAATGGTAGCGGGACTAGCGGGAGCTGGTGGAGATACGCAGTATTTT	CSAGMVAGLAGAGGDTQYF
TRBV4-2	NA	TRBJ2-1	TRBD2	TGTGCCAGCAGCTTGGTAGCGGGGCCCTACAATGAGCAGTTCTTC	CASSLVAGPYNEQFF
TRBV7-9	NA	TRBJ2-3	NA	TGTGCCAGCAGCTTTCAGGGGACAGGGACTAGAAATACGCAGTATTTT	CASSFQGTGTRNTQYF
TRBV7-9	NA	TRBJ1-1	NA	TGTGCCAGCAGCCTCGGGACGAGTACTGAAGCTTTCTTT	CASSLGTSTEAFF
TRBV27	NA	TRBJ2-1	TRBD2	TGTGCCAGCAGTTTATTGGCGGGGGGGTACAATGAGCAGTTCTTC	CASSLLAGGYNEQFF
TRBV7-9	NA	TRBJ1-1	NA	TGTGCCAGCAGCTTACCAGGGTCTCCTGAAGCTTTCTTT	CASSLPGSPEAFF
TRBV7-8	NA	TRBJ2-2	NA	TGTGCCAGCAGCCCCCGAGACAGGCCTCGGGACACCGGGGAGCTGTTTTTT	CASSPRDRPRDTGELFF
TRBV6-6	NA	TRBJ2-3	NA	TGTGCCAGCAGCGGCGACGTAGGTACGCAGTATTTT	CASSGDVGTQYF
TRBV5-6	large	TRBJ1-5	TRBD1	TGTGCCAGCAGCTTGGGGGGGACAGCCCACCCGGCCCAGCATTTT	CASSLGGTAHPAQHF
TRBV19	few	TRBJ2-1	TRBD2	TGTGCCAGTAGTTCAACTCTCCGGACTAGCACGATATATGAGCAGTTCTTC	CASSSTLRTSTIYEQFF
TRBV7-8	NA	TRBJ1-1	NA	TGTGCCAGCAGCCCAAGGACACGGACGAACACTGAAGCTTTCTTT	CASSPRTRTNTEAFF
TRBV15	once	TRBJ2-7	TRBD2	TGTGCCACCAGCTCCCGGACTAGCGGGCTCTCCTACGAGCAGTACTTC	CATSSRTSGLSYEQYF
TRBV29-1	NA	TRBJ1-2	NA	TGCAGCGTTAATGGAGGGGAAAACTATGGCTACACCTTC	CSVNGGENYGYTF
TRBV6-1	few	TRBJ2-7	TRBD1	TGTGCCACACAGGGGGATTCCTACGAGCAGTACTTC	CATQGDSYEQYF
TRBV6-1	NA	TRBJ2-2	NA	TGTGCCAGCAGTGGACGCCTTTTCGAGAACACCGGGGAGCTGTTTTTT	CASSGRLFENTGELFF
TRBV19	NA	TRBJ1-1	TRBD1	TGTGCCAGTAGTATGGGACAGGGTAATGAAGCTTTCTTT	CASSMGQGNEAFF
TRBV12-5	NA	TRBJ2-2	TRBD2	TGTGCTAGTGCCTCCGCCGGGACTAGCGGCTCCACCGGGGAGCTGTTTTTT	CASASAGTSGSTGELFF
TRBV7-2	medium-sized	TRBJ1-5	NA	TGTGCCAGCAGCTCCACTGCGGGGCTCAATCAGCCCCAGCATTTT	CASSSTAGLNQPQHF
TRBV19	NA	TRBJ2-5	NA	TGTGCCAGTAGTACCTTAGGGGGGGGAGAGACCCAGTACTTC	CASSTLGGGETQYF
TRBV30	NA	TRBJ1-3	NA	TGTGCCTGGAGAGCTCTATTGGGGTCTGGAAACACCATATATTTT	CAWRALLGSGNTIYF
TRBV7-6	NA	TRBJ2-3	TRBD2	TGTGCCAGCAGCTCCGGGACTAGCGGGGGGAACACAGATACGCAGTATTTT	CASSSGTSGGNTDTQYF
TRBV11-3	NA	TRBJ1-1	NA	TGTGCCAGCAGCTTGGGGGATACTGAAGCTTTCTTT	CASSLGDTEAFF
TRBV28	NA	TRBJ2-5	NA	TGTGCCAGCAGTTTATTACAGGGAGAGACCCAGTACTTC	CASSLLQGETQYF
TRBV7-6	medium-sized	TRBJ1-2	TRBD1	TGTGCCAGCAGCTTAGAGACGGGACAGGGGGTTAATGGCTACACCTTC	CASSLETGQGVNGYTF
TRBV5-1	NA	TRBJ2-7	TRBD2	TGCGCCAGCAATAGCGGGGGATCCTACGAGCAGTACTTC	CASNSGGSYEQYF
TRBV2	NA	TRBJ2-1	TRBD1	TGTGCCAGCAAACCACAGGGGGCGATCCATGAGCAGTTCTTC	CASKPQGAIHEQFF
TRBV2	few	TRBJ2-3	TRBD2	TGTGCCAGCAGTACTAGCGGGGATGAGACAGATACGCAGTATTTT	CASSTSGDETDTQYF
TRBV19	NA	TRBJ2-2	TRBD1	TGTGCCAGTAGCGGGCGGGACAGGGGGATCACCGGGGAGCTGTTTTTT	CASSGRDRGITGELFF
TRBV6-5	NA	TRBJ1-2	TRBD1	TGTGCCAGCGGCGGACAGGGGGGAAGCAACTATGGCTACACCTTC	CASGGQGGSNYGYTF
TRBV11-3	NA	TRBJ2-1	NA	TGTGCCAGCAGACAGGGTAAGCGGAGGCAGACCAATGAGCAGTTCTTC	CASRQGKRRQTNEQFF
TRBV6-5	NA	TRBJ1-1	NA	TGTGCCAGCAGTTACTCCCGGGTTGGGACTGAAGCTTTCTTT	CASSYSRVGTEAFF